This TCR beta chain was recorded in a study of blood T cells in healthy people across ages (dated by TCRdb to the mid-2010s). Regarding the study in general: In model experiments, template switching captured roughly one uniquely barcoded TCR beta cDNA molecule for every two T cells. For two donors (one aged 18 to 30 and one aged 80 or older), the study analyzed two additional independent replicas of 1 million unique cDNA reads from the same blood draw. Donors of different ages were randomly distributed across sequencing lanes to avoid experimental bias. Four age groups were formed from the donors: young (average approximately 15 years), middle-aged (less than 40), aged (around 62) and long-lived (around 82). Using deep sequencing normalized with unique cDNA molecular identifiers, the study measured how TCR beta repertoire diversity changes with age.

The paper's findings and limits, for the study overall: Compared with the aged group, the long-lived group had more naive CD4+ T cells, fewer expanded clones and increased TCR diversity, a pattern suggesting age selection. Since profiling was done on bulk unsorted PBMCs, naive and antigen-experienced compartments could not be conclusively compared. Estimates of total diversity based on one million sequenced T cells were considered lower bounds and underestimates. Observed TCR beta diversity per million T cells fell roughly linearly with age, and a significant reduction was already apparent by age around 36. The percentage of naive T cells measured by flow cytometry correlated strongly with observed TCR beta diversity. Donor CMV infection status was unknown, potentially confounding age-related changes in expanded clonotypes.

Donors were 30 to 45 systemically healthy Caucasian individuals from Russia aged roughly 6 to 90 years. Each donor gave approximately 9.4 milliliters of peripheral blood, drawn into EDTA-treated Vacutainer tubes. PBMCs were isolated by Ficoll-Paque density-gradient centrifugation, with at least 6 million obtained per sample. Total RNA, at least 6 micrograms per sample, was extracted from PBMCs with Trizol reagent. For every donor, flow cytometry on a PBMC aliquot measured the percentage of naive CD45RAhigh/CD27high T cells. This clonotype was observed a single time. It has no known antigen specificity. The input lacks base qualities; no much larger clone sits a single base away. The library was prepared using 5' RACE. The sequencer listed for this sample is Illumina HiSeq 2500. A second PCR of about 7 to 12 cycles was run with a J-beta primer mix and a sample-barcoded 5' primer. A template-switch 5' adaptor carrying 12 random nucleotides introduced a unique molecular identifier onto each TCR beta cDNA molecule. Each sample yielded at least 3 million CDR3-containing paired-end reads. The Mint cDNA synthesis kit, primed by a TRBC-specific oligonucleotide, was used to synthesize first-strand cDNA from all RNA. All cDNA was treated with uracil-DNA glycosylase and then went through a first 18-cycle PCR with the universal primers M1SS and BC2_uni_R. Processing in the source paper ran as follows. Each sample was normalized by randomly selecting 1 million high-quality reads, each carrying a distinct molecular identifier. Reads sharing molecular identifiers were discarded rather than binned into consensus sequences. MiTCR, with a Q25 quality threshold and the strictest error-elimination algorithm, was used for CDR3 identification, clonotype clustering and error correction. Lower-bound total TCR beta diversity was estimated with a nonparametric unseen species model using Euler transformation. TCRdb applied fastp at Q25 and MiXCR to the public reads, then kept only in-frame beta chains. Each record represents a unique CDR3 protein, reported with the most common genes and DNA among its rows. What appears here as the V and J calls and clone size reflects TCRdb's work, not the paper's. The table for this sample lists hundreds of thousands of distinct CDR3 sequences; under 80% of them were counted only once. The ten largest clones add up to about 30% of the sample.

The CDR3 contains 16 residues, cysteine and phenylalanine counted. The DNA shown is the 48-base CDR3, in frame from base 1. CDR1 and CDR2, looked up from the germline V gene, are SGHRS and YFSETQ. The sequencing input was blood. The source is a man aged 25-45 years in good health. The receptor chain draws on TRBV5-1 and TRBJ2-4, and 8 junction bases match TRBD1. The assigned J gene may be wrong: the sequence end matches TRBJ2-5 better. In nucleotides, the sequence is TGCGCCAGCAGCCTAGGGCCGAGACAGGGGCAAGAGACCCAGTACTTC. This translates into CASSLGPRQGQETQYF.